Below are 27 T cell receptor beta chains sequenced from a single sample in a study of T cells after yellow fever vaccination. TCRdb reanalysed the 5' RACE reads using MiXCR and keeps one entry per CDR3 protein. The data contain a few hundred thousand distinct CDR3 sequences, approximately 5.7% of them singletons. Here the sequenced sample was PBMCs, taken 5 days after the yellow fever booster vaccination. All receptors derive from a young man who received the YFV17D yellow fever vaccine.

This clonotype was counted many times. The gene calls are TRBV7-2 and TRBJ2-1, with TRBD1 matching 7 bases. CDR1 and CDR2 (germline): SGHTA, FQGNSA. The CDR3 sequence is 14 residues long. Unmatched junction bases numbered 6, after V lost 5 bases and J lost 5 bases. The CDR3 coding sequence is TGTGCCAGCAGCAGGACAGGAGAAGACAATGAGCAGTTCTTC. Translating gives CASSRTGEDNEQFF.

At least ten counts were recorded for this clonotype. This chain links TRBV10-3 with TRBJ2-1; D is ambiguous. Germline V gene lookup returns CDR1 ENHRY and CDR2 SYGVKD. The CDR3 contains 11 residues. Deletions cut 1 base from V and 5 bases from J, with 0 bases between. Here the CDR3 DNA reads TGTGCCATCAGTGAGTACAATGAGCAGTTCTTC. This sequence encodes CAISEYNEQFF.

This clonotype has only a few counts. CDR3 region: CAISESGLADQETQYF. CDR3 DNA sequence: TGTGCCATCAGTGAGTCGGGACTAGCGGACCAAGAGACCCAGTACTTC. The V gene is TRBV10-3, the J gene TRBJ2-5; TRBD2 aligns across 11 bases. Per the germline V gene, CDR1 is ENHRY and CDR2 is SYGVKD. The CDR3 spans 16 residues. J was trimmed by 0 bases and V by 0 bases; bases with no gene match: 0.

This clonotype was detected many times. The V call is TRBV27, the J call TRBJ2-3; D is unresolved. Trimming took 5 bases from V and 2 from J, leaving 8 bases between them. The CDR3 spans 13 residues. Per the germline V gene, CDR1 is MNHEY and CDR2 is SMNVEV (reference sequence). The CDR3 DNA is TGTGCCAGCAGTGCATCCACCACAGATACGCAGTATTTT. This gives the protein CASSASTTDTQYF.

This clonotype came up many times. The DNA for the CDR3 is TGCGCCAGCATGGGAGGGGGGCTCACAGATACGCAGTATTTT. This translates into CASMGGGLTDTQYF. The chain is built from TRBV5-1 and TRBJ2-3; D perhaps matches TRBD2 (7 bases). Germline V CDR1 and CDR2: SGHRS, YFSETQ. Trimming took 6 bases from V and 2 from J, leaving 13 bases between them. The CDR3 is made up of 14 amino acids.

The chain employs TRBV6-5 and TRBJ1-1; D is unresolved. Germline CDR1 MNHEY, CDR2 SVGAGI. The CDR3 extends over 13 amino acids. V was pared by 0 bases and J by 8 bases, with 10 bases between. This chain's CDR3 is CASSYSWREEAFF. CDR3 DNA: TGTGCCAGCAGTTACTCGTGGAGAGAGGAAGCTTTCTTT.

The genes are TRBV11-2 and TRBJ2-7, with TRBD2 identical over 9 bases. In germline, CDR1 is SGHAT, CDR2 FQNNGV. The V segment lost 2 bases and the J segment 0 bases; nucleotides outside the gene matches: 2. The CDR3 runs to 15 residues. The DNA for the CDR3 is TGTGCCAGCAGCTTAAGACTAGCGGTCTCCTACGAGCAGTACTTC. Encoded protein: CASSLRLAVSYEQYF.

The chain's CDR3 is CSARKADRGRETQYF. The CDR3 DNA is TGCAGTGCTAGAAAAGCTGACAGGGGGCGAGAGACCCAGTACTTC. The J gene is TRBJ2-5, the V gene TRBV20-1; 10 positions match TRBD1. The V and J ends lost 2 bases and 4 bases, in that order; junction bases with no gene match: 7. Germline V gives CDR1 DFQATT, CDR2 SNEGSKA (reference sequence). This CDR3 is 15 amino acids long.

This clonotype has just a few counts. V and J are TRBV7-9 and TRBJ2-3, with TRBD2 matching over 7 bases. The CDR3 has 16 residues. Germline assignment: CDR1 SEHNR and CDR2 FQNEAQ (reference sequence). V lost 1 base and J lost 2; bases outside the gene matches: 6. CDR3: CASSLVSSGYTDTQYF. CDR3 in DNA: TGTGCCAGCAGCTTAGTGTCTAGCGGCTACACAGATACGCAGTATTTT.

This clonotype has ten or more counts. The rearrangement uses TRBV5-1 and TRBJ2-2, with D perhaps matching TRBD2 (6 bases). Germline V gene lookup returns CDR1 SGHRS and CDR2 YFSETQ. The CDR3 sequence is 14 residues long. V dropped 3 bases and J dropped 6 bases, with 12 bases sitting between them. Written as DNA, the CDR3 is TGCGCCAGCAGCTACGGGAGCTGGGCCGGGGAGCTGTTTTTT. It encodes CASSYGSWAGELFF.

This clonotype appeared many times. The rearrangement uses TRBV5-1 and TRBJ1-2; D is unclear. Germline CDR1 reads SGHRS; CDR2 reads YFSETQ. Trimming shortened V by 1 base and J by 8 bases, and 9 bases separated the two germline ends. The CDR3 contains 12 residues. The CDR3 region is CASSLMADGYTF. For the CDR3, the DNA is TGCGCCAGCAGCTTGATGGCGGACGGCTACACCTTC.

This clonotype was counted only a few times. The chain combines TRBV5-4 with TRBJ2-1; TRBD2 agrees at 12 bases. This CDR3 is built from 16 residues. The trim removed 0 bases at V and 6 bases at J, leaving 4 bases unmatched. Looked up from germline, CDR1 is SGHNT and CDR2 is YYREEE (reference sequence). DNA of the CDR3: TGTGCCAGCAGCTTGGGACTAGCGGGGGACGTCAATGAGCAGTTCTTC. Its translation: CASSLGLAGDVNEQFF. Full variable domain (rest looked up from reference TRBV5-4 and TRBJ2-1): ETGVTQSPTHLIKTRGQQVTLRCSSQSGHNTVSWYQQALGQGPQFIFQYYREEENGRGNFPPRFSGLQFPNYSSELNVNALELDDSALYLCASSLGLAGDVNEQFFGPGTRLTVL.

This sequence joins TRBV15 and TRBJ2-7, with D possibly matching TRBD1 (6 bases). The V gene's germline CDR1 is LNHNV and CDR2 YYDKDF (reference sequence). The CDR3 is made up of 17 amino acids. V was trimmed by 0 bases and J by 0 bases, leaving 15 bases between them. CDR3 residues: CATSRDRGRDISYEQYF. For the CDR3, the DNA is TGTGCCACCAGCAGAGATCGTGGAAGGGACATCTCCTACGAGCAGTACTTC.

This clonotype was counted many times. V usage is TRBV28 and J usage is TRBJ2-2; 14 bases align to TRBD2. J was trimmed by 6 bases and V by 4 bases; bases with no gene match: 1. The CDR3 totals 15 residues. Germline CDR1 and CDR2: MDHEN and SYDVKM. The CDR3 loop reads CASSSTSGRAGELFF. The CDR3 region has the DNA TGTGCCAGCAGTTCGACTAGCGGGAGGGCCGGGGAGCTGTTTTTT.

This clonotype was observed a handful of times. This chain links TRBV18 with TRBJ2-3; D unclear. The germline V and J ends were trimmed by 0 bases and 3 bases, with 10 bases remaining between them. This CDR3 comprises 15 residues. The germline gives CDR1 KGHSH, CDR2 LQKENI. The CDR3 region has the DNA TGTGCCAGCTCACCACCGGCCAGGCAGACAGATACGCAGTATTTT. Its protein product is CASSPPARQTDTQYF.

CDR3: CASSYRRANEQYF. In DNA, the CDR3 is TGTGCCAGCAGTTACCGCAGGGCTAATGAGCAGTACTTC. V is TRBV27 and J is TRBJ2-7; a possible D gene is TRBD1 (5 bases). The CDR3 is made up of 13 amino acids. The V end was cut by 4 bases, the J end by 7 bases, with 14 bases between. In germline, CDR1 is MNHEY, CDR2 SMNVEV (reference sequence).

This clonotype came up many times. The chain couples TRBV30 to TRBJ2-1; D possibly matches TRBD1 or TRBD2 (5 bases each). The CDR3 is 14 residues long. Germline CDR1 GTSNPN, CDR2 SVGIG (reference sequence). V shed 2 bases and J shed 4 bases, with 12 bases lying between them. The CDR3 region is CAWSWAGSYNEQFF. CDR3 nucleotide sequence: TGTGCCTGGAGTTGGGCAGGGAGTTACAATGAGCAGTTCTTC.

A few counts support this clonotype. The chain recombines TRBV4-3 with TRBJ2-1; no clear D. This CDR3 is 18 amino acids long. Germline CDR1 LGHNA, CDR2 YSLEER. Trimming took off 2 bases at V and 4 bases at J, with 21 bases between the two ends. CDR3 protein: CASSQNPAGLQAYNEQFF. CDR3 coding DNA: TGCGCCAGCAGCCAAAACCCCGCCGGGCTGCAGGCTTACAATGAGCAGTTCTTC.

This clonotype was picked up many times. V and J are TRBV6-5 and TRBJ2-2, with 10 nucleotides matching TRBD2. V dropped 4 bases and J dropped 4; count of bases not matched to a gene: 6. Germline V lookup: CDR1 MNHEY, CDR2 SVGAGI. The CDR3 runs 16 residues. CDR3 loop: CASSSLAGAGTGELFF. As DNA, the CDR3 is TGTGCCAGCAGTTCCCTAGCGGGAGCTGGCACCGGGGAGCTGTTTTTT.

The V and J genes are TRBV5-1 and TRBJ2-7; D gene unclear. The CDR3 consists of 12 residues. From germline, CDR1 is SGHRS and CDR2 YFSETQ. Trimming shortened V by 3 bases and J by 6 bases, and 10 bases separated the two germline ends. The CDR3 reads CASSSNIGEQYF. The CDR3 coding sequence is TGCGCCAGCAGCTCTAACATCGGCGAGCAGTACTTC.

This clonotype was recorded many times. The V gene is TRBV2, the J gene TRBJ2-1; a possible D gene is TRBD1 (6 bases). V lost 9 bases to trimming and J lost 8 bases, with 20 bases between them. Germline V gives CDR1 SNHLY, CDR2 FYNNEI. CDR3 length equals 14 residues. CDR3 DNA sequence: TGTGCCAGTGTGGGTCAGGGGAGCGTGGATGAGCAGTTCTTC. Protein sequence: CASVGQGSVDEQFF.

The table lists this clonotype with many counts. The chain combines TRBV7-2 with TRBJ2-5, with TRBD2 matching 13 bases. The CDR3 contains 17 residues. From germline, CDR1 is SGHTA and CDR2 FQGNSA. Unmatched junction bases numbered 10, after V lost 5 bases and J lost 4 bases. This CDR3 reads CASSPLRLAGGRETQYF. The CDR3, as DNA: TGTGCCAGCAGCCCACTGAGACTAGCGGGAGGAAGAGAGACCCAGTACTTC.

In its sample, this clonotype was seen many times. The chain couples TRBV7-2 to TRBJ2-1; D perhaps matches TRBD2 (6 bases). Germline V gene lookup returns CDR1 SGHTA and CDR2 FQGNSA. This CDR3 has 15 amino acids. V gave up 5 bases and J gave up 6 bases, with 17 bases separating them. The CDR3 region has the DNA TGTGCCAGCAGCCCCAACCCGACTAGTAGCAATGAGCAGTTCTTC. It is translated as CASSPNPTSSNEQFF.

This clonotype has ten or more counts. The V and J genes are TRBV7-2 and TRBJ2-1; tentatively, D is TRBD1 or TRBD2 (5 bases each). Trimming removed 5 bases from V and 4 bases from J, with 12 bases in between. The CDR3 contains 14 residues. The V gene's germline CDR1 is SGHTA and CDR2 FQGNSA. This CDR3 reads CASSKLGEYNEQFF. The DNA of the CDR3 is TGTGCCAGCAGCAAACTAGGGGAGTACAATGAGCAGTTCTTC.

This clonotype occurred a few times. V and J are TRBV19 and TRBJ1-2, with TRBD1 as a possible D gene (6 bases). Germline V gene sequence: CDR1 LNHDA, CDR2 SQIVND (reference sequence). This CDR3 is 15 amino acids long. V gave up 9 bases and J gave up 4 bases, with 21 bases separating them. In DNA, the CDR3 is TGTGCCAGCCACCTCCGGGTTTCGGGGGCCTATGGCTACACCTTC. Its translation is CASHLRVSGAYGYTF.

This clonotype has ten or more counts. The chain combines TRBV6-2 or TRBV6-3 with TRBJ1-1, with TRBD1 matching 7 bases. V was clipped by 7 bases and J by 0 bases; unmatched bases: 2. Germline V gene data show CDR1 as MNHEY and CDR2 as SVGEGT. The CDR3 totals 13 residues. The DNA of the CDR3 is TGTGCCAGCACGGGACAGATGAACACTGAAGCTTTCTTT. Translating gives CASTGQMNTEAFF.

This clonotype was observed many times. This chain uses TRBV20-1 with TRBJ1-5; unclear D gene. The V gene's germline CDR1 is DFQATT and CDR2 SNEGSKA (reference sequence). Trimming removed 6 bases from V and 7 bases from J, with 19 bases in between. CDR3 size: 14 residues. The CDR3 region has the DNA TGCAGTGCCGGGCTTATAGGGAAAGGACAGCCCCAGCATTTT. Translated, it gives CSAGLIGKGQPQHF.